What follows are 25 T cell receptor beta chains derived from one specimen sequenced in a study of CXCR3-negative and CXCR3-positive naive CD8 T cells. 5' RACE that incorporated UMI labels was used to prepare the TRB cDNA libraries. TCRdb re-called the 5' RACE reads, yielding one record per CDR3 amino acid sequence without DNA. The listing records approximately 49,000 distinct CDR3 sequences. Sequenced sample: memory CD8+ T cells from blood. These receptors were taken from a human donor in good health. Some clones in this sample may be carry-over from other donors' samples.

The chain is built from TRBV5-1 and TRBJ1-5. CDR1 SGHRS and CDR2 YFSETQ come from the germline V gene. This CDR3 comprises 16 residues. This chain's CDR3 is CASSPTGAPGNQPQHF.

This chain uses TRBV20-1 with TRBJ2-7; TCRdb selects TRBD1, and the lack of DNA leaves this call unchecked. Per germline, CDR1 DFQATT and CDR2 SNEGSKA (reference sequence). The CDR3 extends over 14 amino acids. The CDR3: CSATPGPGPYEQYF.

The J gene is TRBJ1-5, the V gene TRBV6-2 or TRBV6-3. CDR3 length: 14 residues. In germline, CDR1 is MNHEY, CDR2 SVGEGT. CDR3 sequence: CASGSDSSNQPQHF.

The genes are TRBV29-1 and TRBJ2-7; without DNA, the TCRdb call of TRBD1 cannot be checked. CDR1 and CDR2 from the germline V gene are SQVTM and ANQGSEA. The CDR3 is 12 residues long. This CDR3 reads CSVEGGTYEQYF.

The chain couples TRBV27 to TRBJ2-7; the D gene TCRdb calls, TRBD1, cannot be checked with no DNA. The CDR3 covers 16 residues. Germline V lookup: CDR1 MNHEY, CDR2 SMNVEV (reference sequence). The CDR3 reads CASSPTTGGITYEQYF.

V usage is TRBV7-6 and J usage is TRBJ1-2; the D call of TRBD1 rests on TCRdb alone, since no DNA is present to check it. Germline V gene sequence: CDR1 SGHVS, CDR2 FNYEAQ. This CDR3 is 15 amino acids long. This chain's CDR3 is CASSSTIGQNYGYTF.

The gene calls are TRBV29-1 and TRBJ2-5. The CDR3 spans 12 residues. Germline CDR1 is SQVTM and CDR2 is ANQGSEA. The CDR3 here is CSVGGYQETQYF.

The CDR3 is CASSGDNEQFF. V is TRBV5-1 and J is TRBJ2-1. The CDR3 spans 11 residues. CDR1 is SGHRS and CDR2 is YFSETQ in the germline V gene.

The V gene is TRBV6-2 or TRBV6-3, the J gene TRBJ2-4; the TCRdb D gene call, TRBD2, has no DNA to confirm it. Germline V lookup: CDR1 MNHEY, CDR2 SVGEGT. The CDR3 contains 15 residues. CDR3 region: CASCQKAVAKNIQYF.

The rearrangement links TRBV7-9 to TRBJ2-1; TCRdb's D gene call, TRBD2, goes unchecked for lack of DNA. Germline V gene lookup returns CDR1 SEHNR and CDR2 FQNEAQ (reference sequence). CDR3 length: 14 residues. The CDR3: CASSLTSGGGEQFF.

V gene TRBV6-5 combines with J gene TRBJ2-7; TCRdb picks TRBD1, but there is no DNA to check that call. The CDR3 consists of 14 residues. The germline gives CDR1 MNHEY, CDR2 SVGAGI. The CDR3 reads CASSLLGGSYEQYF.

The chain is built from TRBV28 and TRBJ2-5; TCRdb's D call of TRBD1 is untestable without DNA. The CDR3 is 17 amino acids. CDR1 MDHEN and CDR2 SYDVKM come from the germline V gene. CDR3 amino acids: CASSLVLGQIHQETQYF.

V and J are TRBV4-1 and TRBJ1-1; the TCRdb D gene call, TRBD1, has no DNA to confirm it. Germline loops: CDR1 MGHRA, CDR2 YSYEKL. This CDR3 has 17 amino acids. This CDR3 is CASSHLHRQGVNTEAFF.

The chain uses TRBV7-2 and TRBJ2-3; the D call of TRBD1 rests on TCRdb alone, since no DNA is present to check it. The CDR3 has 17 amino acids. Germline V CDR1 and CDR2: SGHTA, FQGNSA. The CDR3 loop is CASSIPRTGVDADTQYF.

CDR3 protein: CASSLGRPSGFSYEQYF. The chain links TRBV7-3 to TRBJ2-7; without DNA, the TCRdb call of TRBD2 cannot be checked. This CDR3 is built from 17 residues. Germline V lookup: CDR1 SGHTA, CDR2 FQGTGA. Combining the CDR3 with reference TRBV7-3 and TRBJ2-7 gives the whole variable domain GAGVSQTPSNKVTEKGKYVELRCDPISGHTALYWYRQSLGQGPEFLIYFQGTGAADDSGLPNDRFFAVRPEGSVSTLKIQRTERGDSAVYLCASSLGRPSGFSYEQYFGPGTRLTVT.

The V call is TRBV11-3, the J call TRBJ2-1; lacking DNA, the TRBD2 call made by TCRdb goes unchecked. This CDR3 has 13 residues. Germline values: CDR1 SGHNT, CDR2 YENEEA. This chain's CDR3 is CASSSRARNEQFF.

The V call is TRBV29-1, the J call TRBJ2-3. The CDR3 is 14 amino acids. Germline assignment: CDR1 SQVTM and CDR2 ANQGSEA. CDR3 protein: CSVEDEYGTDTQYF.

The CDR3 is CASSFDYEQYF. This chain connects TRBV12-3 or TRBV12-4 to TRBJ2-7. The CDR3 sequence is 11 residues long.

The chain uses TRBV12-3 or TRBV12-4 and TRBJ2-7; lacking DNA, the TRBD1 call made by TCRdb goes unchecked. This CDR3 has 13 residues. CDR3 residues: CASSFGTVAEQYF.

The chain joins TRBV29-1 to TRBJ2-1; TCRdb's D call, TRBD1, is unchecked because there is no DNA. Germline-derived CDR1 and CDR2 are SQVTM and ANQGSEA. The CDR3 runs 18 residues. This CDR3 reads CSVVGGTGSTLSYNEQFF.

The genes are TRBV27 and TRBJ1-6; TCRdb proposes TRBD1, but this gene call is untestable without DNA. CDR3 length: 14 residues. Germline V gene data show CDR1 as MNHEY and CDR2 as SMNVEV (reference sequence). CDR3 protein: CASSPGGMTNPLHF.

The rearrangement joins TRBV29-1 to TRBJ2-1; checking the TCRdb D call of TRBD2 is not possible without DNA. Germline-derived CDR1 and CDR2 are SQVTM and ANQGSEA. This CDR3 is built from 14 residues. This CDR3 reads CSVAELAGSSEQFF.

V is TRBV7-2 and J is TRBJ1-1; the TCRdb D gene call, TRBD1, has no DNA to confirm it. This CDR3 region has 13 residues. The germline CDR1 and CDR2 sequences are SGHTA and FQGNSA. CDR3 protein: CASSFTGGTEAFF.

The chain uses TRBV11-2 and TRBJ2-7; TCRdb reports TRBD2, a call that lacks DNA to check it against. This CDR3 has 16 amino acids. In germline, CDR1 is SGHAT, CDR2 FQNNGV. This CDR3 reads CASSLGLAGTPYEQYF.

This chain uses TRBV27 with TRBJ2-7; TCRdb selects TRBD1, and the lack of DNA leaves this call unchecked. This CDR3 spans 14 amino acids. Germline V CDR1 and CDR2: MNHEY, SMNVEV (reference sequence). The CDR3 protein is CASSFTGLSYEQYF.